This passage covers 20 T cell receptor beta chains from one sample sequenced in a study of regulatory T cells in long-lasting Graves disease. Time point denoted: newly diagnosed GD, antithyroid drugs for less than 3 months. The TCR library was made from RNA extracted from PBMCs. Researchers made TCR beta libraries by using iRepertoire HTBI primers and running Arm-PCR on CDR3 regions. TCRdb called the multiplex PCR reads again in MiXCR, with one record for every CDR3 protein. The repertoire holds about 620,000 distinct CDR3 sequences, with roughly 15% as singletons. The sample was also linked to a second study, of T cells in Graves' hyperthyroidism and ophthalmopathy.

This specimen consisted of peripheral blood mononuclear cells (PBMCs), obtained at new diagnosis, from a patient treated with antithyroid drugs. Receptor source: a woman aged 30 to 39 with Graves disease.

Details on this clonotype: A much larger clone is a single base away; this may be a read error. V gene TRBV20-1 combines with J gene TRBJ2-7; no firm D call. V was shortened by 0 bases and J by 6 bases, with 15 bases between the two germline ends. CDR3 length: 14 residues. Germline lookup yields CDR1 DFQATT and CDR2 SNEGSKA (reference sequence). In DNA, the CDR3 is TGCAGTGCTAGAGATCTGGCCATCCCTTTCGAGCAGTACTTC. Translated: CSARDLAIPFEQYF.

This sequence joins TRBV27 and TRBJ1-1, with D maybe TRBD1 (6 bases). This CDR3 is built from 17 residues. CDR1 and CDR2 from the germline V gene are MNHEY and SMNVEV (reference sequence). Deletions cut 5 bases from V and 0 bases from J, with 19 bases between. The CDR3 DNA reads TGTGCCAGCAGTCCCCCCGGGGTATGGGACATGAACACTGAAGCTTTCTTT. Translation: CASSPPGVWDMNTEAFF.

This clonotype came up a few times. V gene TRBV28 combines with J gene TRBJ2-1, with 7 positions matching TRBD1. CDR1 is MDHEN, CDR2 SYDVKM, per germline. The CDR3 is 14 residues long. V shed 7 bases and J 3 bases; nucleotides not matched to a gene: 6. The CDR3: CASTGTDYYNEQFF. The CDR3 bases are TGTGCCAGCACCGGGACAGACTACTACAATGAGCAGTTCTTC.

The sample holds a few counts of this clonotype. V usage is TRBV3-1 and J usage is TRBJ2-7, with TRBD1 identical over 7 bases. The CDR3 contains 16 residues. The trim removed 3 bases at V and 4 bases at J, leaving 12 bases unmatched. In germline, CDR1 is LGHDT, CDR2 YNNKEL (reference sequence). The CDR3, as DNA: TGTGCCAGCAGCCACTCCTACAGGGGAAAACGGTACGAGCAGTACTTC. Protein product: CASSHSYRGKRYEQYF.

The table lists this clonotype with many counts. V is TRBV6-1 and J is TRBJ1-5; the D is unclear. V lost 2 bases and J lost 6, with 8 bases in between. CDR3 length: 13 amino acids. Germline V gene lookup returns CDR1 MNHNS and CDR2 SASEGT. CDR3 sequence reads: CASSEQAAQPQHF. DNA of the CDR3: TGTGCCAGCAGTGAACAAGCTGCTCAGCCCCAGCATTTT.

This clonotype was counted ten times or more. The genes are TRBV6-1 and TRBJ1-6; 7 bases are shared with TRBD1. Trimming removed 6 bases from V and 10 bases from J; junction bases left unmatched: 15. Germline CDR1 MNHNS, CDR2 SASEGT. This CDR3 has 16 amino acids. CDR3 amino acids: CASRSNRGGRWSPLHF. The CDR3 nucleotides read TGTGCCAGCAGATCCAACAGGGGTGGTCGTTGGTCACCCCTCCACTTT.

This clonotype was counted ten times or more. The chain couples TRBV2 to TRBJ1-3, with D unclear. The germline CDR1 and CDR2 sequences are SNHLY and FYNNEI. The CDR3 is made up of 15 amino acids. Trimming pared 5 bases from V and 2 bases from J, leaving 13 bases between. The CDR3 spells CASSLRLGPGNTIYF. The CDR3 DNA is TGTGCCAGCAGTCTCCGCCTCGGGCCTGGAAACACCATATATTTT.

Many counts were recorded for this clonotype. The rearrangement uses TRBV10-3 and TRBJ2-5, with 14 positions matching TRBD2. Germline trimming cut 6 bases from V and 5 bases from J; bases unmatched to any gene: 20. This CDR3 spans 20 amino acids. Germline CDR1 ENHRY, CDR2 SYGVKD. The CDR3 protein is CAISEGGTSGRGYFGETQYF. Written as DNA, the CDR3 is TGTGCCATCAGCGAGGGCGGGACTAGCGGGAGAGGCTACTTTGGTGAGACCCAGTACTTC.

The sample holds many counts of this clonotype. The chain couples TRBV28 to TRBJ2-5, with 7 nucleotides matching TRBD1. Germline loops: CDR1 MDHEN, CDR2 SYDVKM. CDR3 size: 14 residues. Trimming cost V 5 bases and J 4 bases; bases outside gene matches: 7. CDR3 in amino acids: CASSQQGLRETQYF. As DNA, the CDR3 is TGTGCCAGCAGTCAACAGGGGTTAAGAGAGACCCAGTACTTC.

This clonotype was counted at least ten times. The chain uses TRBV7-6 and TRBJ2-7; TRBD1 aligns across 7 bases. The CDR3 runs 16 residues. V was pared by 2 bases and J by 4 bases, with 11 bases of the junction left unmatched. CDR1 SGHVS and CDR2 FNYEAQ come from the germline V gene. CDR3 sequence reads: CASSLRRDSLSYEQYF. The CDR3 nucleotides read TGTGCCAGCAGCTTACGTAGGGACAGCCTCTCTTACGAGCAGTACTTC.

J is TRBJ2-5 and V is TRBV28; maybe TRBD2 (5 bases). Germline values: CDR1 MDHEN, CDR2 SYDVKM. CDR3 size: 14 residues. V lost 5 bases and J lost 2, with 12 bases in between. In DNA form, the CDR3 reads TGTGCCAGCAGTACGGCGGGCCGGCAAGAGACCCAGTACTTC. Translation: CASSTAGRQETQYF. Based on the CDR3 plus reference TRBV28 and TRBJ2-5, the full variable domain is DVKVTQSSRYLVKRTGEKVFLECVQDMDHENMFWYRQDPGLGLRLIYFSYDVKMKEKGDIPEGYSVSREKKERFSLILESASTNQTSMYLCASSTAGRQETQYFGPGTRLLVL.

This clonotype occurred many times. The V and J genes are TRBV5-1 and TRBJ1-5, with a weak D call TRBD1 (6 bases). Trimming took off 0 bases at V and 6 bases at J, with 13 bases between the two ends. This CDR3 is built from 15 residues. In germline, CDR1 is SGHRS, CDR2 YFSETQ. The CDR3 sequence is CASSLGVGGPQPQHF. The CDR3 bases are TGCGCCAGCAGCTTGGGAGTTGGGGGGCCTCAGCCCCAGCATTTT.

In its sample, this clonotype was seen many times. The chain joins TRBV28 to TRBJ2-7; 14 nucleotides match TRBD2. Germline CDR1 MDHEN, CDR2 SYDVKM. V was pared by 6 bases and J by 5 bases, with 12 bases of the junction left unmatched. The CDR3 covers 17 residues. The CDR3 DNA is TGTGCCAGCAGACCAGGGGGGACTAGCGGGAGAGGGCACGAGCAGTACTTC. Translated, it gives CASRPGGTSGRGHEQYF.

This clonotype has at least ten counts. J is TRBJ1-1 and V is TRBV12-3 or TRBV12-4; D unclear. This CDR3 contains 14 residues. Trimming removed 5 bases from V and 0 bases from J, with 10 bases in between. CDR3 in DNA: TGTGCCAGCAGTCAACAGCTAATGAACACTGAAGCTTTCTTT. Protein: CASSQQLMNTEAFF.

The CDR3 nucleotides are TGTGCCAGCAGCGTTCTTCCGGCTAGCGGGACCAGCACAGATACGCAGTATTTT. This translates into CASSVLPASGTSTDTQYF. V and J are TRBV9 and TRBJ2-3, with 9 bases identical to TRBD2. The germline V gene has CDR1 SGDLS and CDR2 YYNGEE. The CDR3 is made up of 18 amino acids. V shed 2 bases and J 0 bases; nucleotides not matched to a gene: 10.

This clonotype came up a few times. The V gene is TRBV5-4, the J gene TRBJ2-3; perhaps TRBD2 as D (5 bases). The CDR3 loop spans 12 amino acids. Germline loops: CDR1 SGHNT, CDR2 YYREEE (reference sequence). Deletions cut 4 bases from V and 10 bases from J, with 13 bases between. The CDR3 DNA sequence: TGTGCCAGCAGCCTCTCTAGCCAGGCGCAGTATTTT. This translates into CASSLSSQAQYF.

This clonotype appeared many times. The CDR3 loop reads CASSLLGRNYEQYF. DNA of the CDR3: TGTGCCAGCAGCTTATTGGGACGAAACTACGAGCAGTACTTC. This chain connects TRBV11-2 to TRBJ2-7, with D perhaps TRBD1 or TRBD2 (5 bases each). The CDR3 has 14 residues. Germline loops: CDR1 SGHAT, CDR2 FQNNGV. Trimming removed 2 bases at V and 3 bases at J, with 11 bases between.

In its sample, this clonotype was seen many times. The chain uses TRBV7-9 and TRBJ2-7; maybe TRBD1 (5 bases). The CDR3 has 14 residues. CDR1 is SEHNR and CDR2 is FQNEAQ in the germline V gene (reference sequence). V was pared by 5 bases and J by 3 bases, with 14 bases between. CDR3 loop: CASSLESGIYEQYF. The CDR3 DNA reads as TGTGCCAGCAGCCTAGAGTCAGGGATCTACGAGCAGTACTTC.

This clonotype was recorded a few times. The chain carries TRBV5-1 and TRBJ1-1, with TRBD1 identical over 7 bases. The junction had 7 bases not matched to a gene; V was cut back by 4 bases and J by 4 bases. The CDR3 consists of 14 residues. Per germline, CDR1 SGHRS and CDR2 YFSETQ. The CDR3 here is CASSVTGWGTEAFF. CDR3 DNA: TGCGCCAGCAGCGTGACAGGGTGGGGCACTGAAGCTTTCTTT.

The genes are TRBV20-1 and TRBJ1-2; the D gene is possibly TRBD1 (6 bases). The CDR3 totals 18 residues. V dropped 5 bases and J dropped 4 bases, with 29 bases sitting between them. The germline CDR1 and CDR2 sequences are DFQATT and SNEGSKA (reference sequence). The CDR3 loop is CSARTPWIQGSSGYGYTF. The CDR3 bases are TGCAGTGCTCGAACCCCCTGGATACAGGGAAGTAGTGGCTATGGCTACACCTTC.